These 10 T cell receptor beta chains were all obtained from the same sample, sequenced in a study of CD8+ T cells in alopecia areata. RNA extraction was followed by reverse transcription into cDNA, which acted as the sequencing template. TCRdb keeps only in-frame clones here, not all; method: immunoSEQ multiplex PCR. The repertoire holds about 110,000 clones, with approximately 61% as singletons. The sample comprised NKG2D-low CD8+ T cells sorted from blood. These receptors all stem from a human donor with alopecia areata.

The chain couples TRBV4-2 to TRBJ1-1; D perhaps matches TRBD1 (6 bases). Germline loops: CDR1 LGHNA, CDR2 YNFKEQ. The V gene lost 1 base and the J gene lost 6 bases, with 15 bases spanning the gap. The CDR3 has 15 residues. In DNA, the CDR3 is TGTGCCAGCAGCCAAGGATTTCTGGGGGCTGCTGAAGCTTTCTTT. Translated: CASSQGFLGAAEAFF.

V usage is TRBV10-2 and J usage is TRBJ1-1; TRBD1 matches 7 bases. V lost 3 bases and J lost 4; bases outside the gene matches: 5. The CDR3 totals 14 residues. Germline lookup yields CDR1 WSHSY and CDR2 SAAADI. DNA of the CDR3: TGCGCCAGCAGTGAACAGGGGTCGAGCACTGAAGCTTTCTTT. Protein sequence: CASSEQGSSTEAFF.

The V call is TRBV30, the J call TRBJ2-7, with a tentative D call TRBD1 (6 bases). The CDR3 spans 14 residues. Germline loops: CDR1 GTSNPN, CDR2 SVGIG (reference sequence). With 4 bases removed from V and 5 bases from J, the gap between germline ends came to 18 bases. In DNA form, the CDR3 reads TGTGCCTGGATGGGGGCACTTATAAGAAACGAGCAGTACTTC. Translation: CAWMGALIRNEQYF.

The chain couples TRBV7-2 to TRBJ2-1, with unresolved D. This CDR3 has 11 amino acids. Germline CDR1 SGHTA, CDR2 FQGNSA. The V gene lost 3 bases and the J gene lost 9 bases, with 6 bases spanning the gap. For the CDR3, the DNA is TGTGCCAGCAGCTTCAGGTTTGAGCAGTTCTTC. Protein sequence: CASSFRFEQFF.

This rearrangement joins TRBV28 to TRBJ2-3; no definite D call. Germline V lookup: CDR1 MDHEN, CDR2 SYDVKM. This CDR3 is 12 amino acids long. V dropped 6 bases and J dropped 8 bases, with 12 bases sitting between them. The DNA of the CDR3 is TGTGCCAGCAGCATCCCCTTACTTACGCAGTATTTT. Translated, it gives CASSIPLLTQYF.

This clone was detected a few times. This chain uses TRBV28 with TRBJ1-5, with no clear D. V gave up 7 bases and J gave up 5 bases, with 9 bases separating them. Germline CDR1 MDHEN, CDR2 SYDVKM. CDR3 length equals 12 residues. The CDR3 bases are TGTGCCAGCATAAATAGGGATCAGCCCCAGCATTTT. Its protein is CASINRDQPQHF.

The CDR3 coding sequence is TGTGCCAGCAGTTTATCGAGGACTAGCGAGCAGTACTTC. Translated: CASSLSRTSEQYF. V usage is TRBV27 and J usage is TRBJ2-7; 7 positions match TRBD2. CDR1 and CDR2 from the germline V gene are MNHEY and SMNVEV (reference sequence). The CDR3 sequence is 13 residues long. Trimming cost V 0 bases and J 6 bases; bases outside gene matches: 2.

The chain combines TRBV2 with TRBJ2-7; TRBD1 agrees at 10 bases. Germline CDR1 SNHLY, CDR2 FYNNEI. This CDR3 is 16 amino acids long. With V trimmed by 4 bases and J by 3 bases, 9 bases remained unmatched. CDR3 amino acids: CASSGKSGTGVYEQYF. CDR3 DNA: TGTGCCAGCAGTGGAAAGTCCGGGACAGGGGTCTACGAGCAGTACTTC. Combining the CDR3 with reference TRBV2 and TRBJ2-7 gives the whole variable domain EPEVTQTPSHQVTQMGQEVILRCVPISNHLYFYWYRQILGQKVEFLVSFYNNEISEKSEIFDDQFSVERPDGSNFTLKIRSTKLEDSAMYFCASSGKSGTGVYEQYFGPGTRLTVT.

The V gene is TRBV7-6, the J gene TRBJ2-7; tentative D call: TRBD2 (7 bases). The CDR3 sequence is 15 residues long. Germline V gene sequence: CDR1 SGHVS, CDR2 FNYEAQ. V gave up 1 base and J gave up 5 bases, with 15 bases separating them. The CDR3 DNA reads TGTGCCAGCAGCTTAGTGCGAGGGGGACTACACGAGCAGTACTTC. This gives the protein CASSLVRGGLHEQYF.

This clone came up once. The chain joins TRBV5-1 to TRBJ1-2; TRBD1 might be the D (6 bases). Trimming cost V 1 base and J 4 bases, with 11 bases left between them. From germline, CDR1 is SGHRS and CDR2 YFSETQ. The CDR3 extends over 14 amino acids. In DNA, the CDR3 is TGCGCCAGCAGCTTGCGACAGGAGAGCTATGGCTACACCTTC. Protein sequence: CASSLRQESYGYTF. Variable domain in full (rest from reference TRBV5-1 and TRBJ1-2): KAGVTQTPRYLIKTRGQQVTLSCSPISGHRSVSWYQQTPGQGLQFLFEYFSETQRNKGNFPGRFSGRQFSNSRSEMNVSTLELGDSALYLCASSLRQESYGYTFGSGTRLTVV.